These 25 T cell receptor delta chains originate from one sample sequenced in a study of gamma-delta T cells after stem cell transplantation. TCRdb ran CATT on the RT-PCR reads. Among approximately 780 delta-chain clones listed, roughly 6% were seen once. The sequenced sample consisted of gamma-delta T cells. The receptors were gathered from a human donor. It is not recorded whose cells these are; they may come from a transplant donor.

This clone has more than one count but fewer than ten. Given a far larger clone just one base away, this is likely a sequencing read error. The sample carries other DNA sequences with the same CDR3. The rearrangement joins TRDV2 to TRDJ3; TRDD3 matches at 7 bases. Germline values: CDR1 GEAIGNYY, CDR2 EKD. There are 18 residues in the CDR3. Trimming at V came to 4 bases and at J to 0 bases, leaving 8 bases not matched to a gene. The CDR3 region has the DNA TGTGCCTGTGATCCCGTTACTGGGGTCTCCTGGGACACCCGACAGATGTTTTTC. This sequence encodes CACDPVTGVSWDTRQMFF.

This clone is labeled as hyperexpanded (1% or more). In the same sample, other DNA sequences code for this CDR3. The chain recombines TRDV2 with TRDJ1; D call uncertain. Trimming took 3 bases from V and 0 from J, leaving 13 bases between them. From germline, CDR1 is GEAIGNYY and CDR2 EKD. This CDR3 region has 15 residues. CDR3 protein: CACDSLGTYTDKLIF. The CDR3 DNA follows: TGTGCCTGTGACTCTCTCGGGACTTACACCGATAAACTCATCTTT.

This clone was seen a handful of times. A much larger clone sits a single nucleotide away, making a read error possible. The chain combines TRDV2 with TRDJ3; the match to TRDD3 covers 12 bases. Germline V gene sequence: CDR1 GEAIGNYY, CDR2 EKD. The CDR3 consists of 20 residues. This CDR3 reads CACGTVLGDTPSWDTRQMFF. As DNA, the CDR3 is TGTGCCTGTGGCACCGTACTGGGGGATACCCCCTCCTGGGACACCCGACAGATGTTTTTC.

By sample fraction, this clone is large. CDR3 sequence (DNA): TGTGCTCTTGGGGAACCCACCCCTTTCCGGGGAGCTGGGGGATACCTTGACCCCGATAAACTCATCTTT. This encodes CALGEPTPFRGAGGYLDPDKLIF. This sequence joins TRDV1 and TRDJ1; 11 positions agree with TRDD3. Unmatched junction bases numbered 25, after V lost 1 base and J lost 3 bases. CDR1 TSWWSYY and CDR2 QGS come from the germline V gene. The CDR3 is made up of 23 amino acids.

Within the sample, this clone is medium-sized. The CDR3: CACEPLGDKGLGTDKLIF. DNA of the CDR3: TGTGCCTGTGAGCCACTGGGGGATAAGGGGCTCGGGACCGATAAACTCATCTTT. The V gene is TRDV2, the J gene TRDJ1, with 11 positions matching TRDD3. The CDR3 has 18 amino acids. With 4 bases clipped from V and 2 bases from J, the junction kept 14 bases outside the gene matches. The V gene's germline CDR1 is GEAIGNYY and CDR2 EKD.

This clone came up a few times. The protein here is the DNA translation, as the TCRdb protein differs from it at residue 16. The chain joins TRDV2 to TRDJ1, with 7 bases fitting TRDD3. CDR3 length: 19 amino acids. CDR1 and CDR2 (germline): GEAIGNYY, EKD. CDR3 amino acids: CACDTVPSGGPKDTDRLIF. CDR3 DNA: TGTGCCTGTGACACGGTACCTTCTGGGGGCCCTAAGGACACCGATAGACTCATCTTT.

This clone was counted between two and nine times. The protein TCRdb gives is from a much larger clone and does not agree with this DNA's translation at residue 4, likely a read error; the protein shown here comes from the DNA. This chain connects TRDV2 to TRDJ1; D may be TRDD2 (9 bases). CDR1 and CDR2 from the germline V gene are GEAIGNYY and EKD. CDR3 length: 19 residues. V lost 5 bases and J lost 0, with 27 bases in between. CDR3 sequence (DNA): TGTGCCTGTGGGTACCTTCCTACGTCTGGGGGACCGTACACCGATAAACTCATCTTT. Translated, it gives CACGYLPTSGGPYTDKLIF.

Comments on this clone: For this DNA, TCRdb reports the protein of a much larger clone, which diverges at residue 4, most likely from a read error; the protein presented here is translated directly from the DNA. The chain links TRDV2 to TRDJ3, with 11 bases identical to TRDD3. This CDR3 has 19 residues. Germline V lookup: CDR1 GEAIGNYY, CDR2 EKD. For the CDR3, the DNA is TGTGCCTGTGGCACCATACTGGGGGATATCTCCTTGGACACCCGACAGATGTTTTTC. This encodes CACGTILGDISLDTRQMFF.

With respect to this clone: One base separates it from a far larger clone, so it is likely a read error. Other DNA sequences of this sample code for an identical CDR3. The CDR3 bases are TGTGCCTGTGACGCAGTACTAGGGGATACAAAGTGGACCGATAAACTCATCTTT. It specifies CACDAVLGDTKWTDKLIF. The V call is TRDV2, the J call TRDJ1, with 8 bases identical to TRDD3. The germline gives CDR1 GEAIGNYY, CDR2 EKD. The CDR3 is 18 residues long. With V trimmed by 3 bases and J by 2 bases, 16 bases remained unmatched.

Comment on this clone: It is likely a read error: a sequence one base away is far more abundant. Other nucleotide sequences from this sample produce the same CDR3. V usage is TRDV2 and J usage is TRDJ1; D uncertain. Germline CDR1 reads GEAIGNYY; CDR2 reads EKD. The V gene lost 1 base and the J gene lost 0 bases, with 17 bases spanning the gap. CDR3 size: 17 residues. The chain's CDR3 is CACDTVVRASYTDKLIF. The CDR3 bases are TGTGCCTGTGACACTGTGGTGCGAGCTTCGTACACCGATAAACTCATCTTT.

With regard to this clone: Just one base apart from a much larger clone, this may be a read error. V usage is TRDV1 and J usage is TRDJ1, with D tentatively TRDD3 (6 bases). CDR3 length equals 21 residues. Deletions cut 2 bases from V and 0 bases from J, with 28 bases between. Germline assignment: CDR1 TSWWSYY and CDR2 QGS. The CDR3: CALGEVNGGGLTPSYTDKLIF. The CDR3 bases are TGTGCTCTTGGGGAAGTAAATGGTGGGGGCCTAACCCCTTCTTACACCGATAAACTCATCTTT.

This clone is large by share. Distinct nucleotide sequences in the sample also encode this CDR3. The rearrangement links TRDV2 to TRDJ1, with TRDD3 matching 7 bases. V lost 1 base and J lost 0; bases outside the gene matches: 16. CDR1 is GEAIGNYY and CDR2 is EKD in the germline V gene. This CDR3 is 19 amino acids long. The CDR3 DNA sequence: TGTGCCTGTGACACGGTTTCGCTGGGGGCACTCCCAAACACCGATAAACTCATCTTT. Encoded protein: CACDTVSLGALPNTDKLIF.

This clone was found a few times. For this DNA, TCRdb reports the protein of a much larger clone, which diverges at residue 12, most likely from a read error; the protein presented here is translated directly from the DNA. V usage is TRDV2 and J usage is TRDJ1, with 10 bases that match TRDD3. Germline matching of the DNA provided the J gene here, since TCRdb leaves it blank. With 2 bases clipped from V and 7 bases from J, the junction kept 12 bases outside the gene matches. The length of the CDR3 is 16 residues. Germline CDR1 is GEAIGNYY and CDR2 is EKD. The CDR3 loop reads CACDKLGMGDTVKLIF. The CDR3 coding sequence is TGTGCCTGTGACAAGCTAGGAATGGGGGATACTGTTAAACTCATCTTT.

This clone was observed a few times. The protein TCRdb gives is from a much larger clone and does not agree with this DNA's translation at residue 3, likely a read error; the protein shown here comes from the DNA. This chain links TRDV2 with TRDJ1, with 10 bases aligning to TRDD3. Germline CDR1 GEAIGNYY, CDR2 EKD. The CDR3 consists of 19 residues. CDR3 nucleotides: TGTGCCCGTGACACCGTACTTCTGGGGGATATCGGGGACGTCCGTAAACTCATCTTT. Its protein is CARDTVLLGDIGDVRKLIF.

The sample holds a few counts of this clone. A much larger clone sits a single nucleotide away, making a read error possible. The J gene is TRDJ1, the V gene TRDV2; 10 nucleotides align to TRDD3. CDR1 is GEAIGNYY, CDR2 EKD, per germline. There are 17 residues in the CDR3. V shed 3 bases and J 0 bases; nucleotides not matched to a gene: 9. The CDR3 reads CACDSIVLGDYTDKLIF. In DNA form, the CDR3 reads TGTGCCTGTGACTCGATTGTACTGGGGGATTACACCGATAAACTCATCTTT.

Concerning this clone: The junction shows a germline mismatch at one end, possibly a read error. The rearrangement uses TRDV2 and TRDJ3; TRDD3 might be the D (6 bases). The CDR3 is 18 residues long. Germline CDR1 GEAIGNYY, CDR2 EKD. As DNA, the CDR3 is TGTGCCTGTGACCCCGTTCCTGGGGTCTCCTGTTACACCCTACAGATGTTTTTC. This encodes CACDPVPGVSCYTLQMFF.

Note on this clone: This may arise from a read error, as a much more abundant clone is one base away. The chain joins TRDV1 to TRDJ1, with 11 bases matching TRDD3. The CDR3 spans 20 residues. Per the germline V gene, CDR1 is TSWWSYY and CDR2 is QGS. J lost 7 bases, V lost 3 bases, and 22 bases had no gene match. CDR3 region: CALGELCGWYWGINSAKLIF. DNA of the CDR3: TGTGCTCTTGGGGAGCTATGTGGATGGTACTGGGGGATAAATTCTGCTAAACTCATCTTT.

A few counts support this clone. TCRdb's entry gives the protein of a much larger clone, which mismatches this DNA's translation at residue 16, likely from a read error; the protein reported here is translated from the DNA. The CDR3 nucleotides read TGTGCCTGTGACCACCTTAAGGCTGGGGGAGAGTACACCGATAAACCCATCTTT. Amino acid sequence: CACDHLKAGGEYTDKPIF. V gene TRDV2 combines with J gene TRDJ1, with 8 bases matching TRDD3. Germline V gene sequence: CDR1 GEAIGNYY, CDR2 EKD. The CDR3 contains 18 residues.

This clone appeared a few times. The TCRdb record carries a much larger clone's protein, which differs from this DNA's translation at residues 7 and 16; a read error is the likely cause, and the protein listed here is the DNA translation. V is TRDV2 and J is TRDJ1; 9 nucleotides match TRDD3. Germline assignment: CDR1 GEAIGNYY and CDR2 EKD. The CDR3 contains 18 residues. The CDR3 here is CACDAVPGDTKWTDKPIF. The CDR3 DNA sequence: TGTGCCTGTGACGCAGTACCGGGGGATACAAAGTGGACCGATAAACCCATCTTT.

In the case of this clone: A far larger clone is one nucleotide away, so this likely arose from a read error. Other DNA sequences from this sample encode an identical CDR3 as well. This chain uses TRDV2 with TRDJ1; TRDD3 agrees at 9 bases. Per germline, CDR1 GEAIGNYY and CDR2 EKD. V was clipped by 3 bases and J by 2 bases; unmatched bases: 15. CDR3 length: 18 residues. The CDR3 nucleotides are TGTGCCTGTGACGCAGTACTGGGGGACACAAAGTGGACCGATAAACTCATCTTT. Translation: CACDAVLGDTKWTDKLIF.

Points on this clone: TCRdb gives a protein that differs at residue 14 from what the DNA encodes, so the protein here is translated from the DNA. The chain recombines TRDV2 with TRDJ1; 11 nucleotides match TRDD3. The V gene end was trimmed by 0 bases and the J gene end by 4 bases; junction bases not matched to a gene: 15. The CDR3 runs 19 residues. The germline V gene encodes CDR1 GEAIGNYY and CDR2 EKD. The CDR3 region is CACDTAEKLGDRTGDKLIF. The CDR3 region has the DNA TGTGCCTGTGACACCGCGGAAAAACTGGGGGATAGAACCGGCGATAAACTCATCTTT.

Only a few counts were recorded for this clone. A far bigger clonotype differs at one base, so this is likely a read error. This specimen includes other DNA sequences encoding the same CDR3. The J gene is TRDJ1, the V gene TRDV1, with 13 bases that match TRDD3. Germline assignment: CDR1 TSWWSYY and CDR2 QGS. V shed 0 bases and J 11 bases; nucleotides not matched to a gene: 27. This CDR3 spans 22 amino acids. As DNA, the CDR3 is TGTGCTCTTGGGGAACTGCCCTCCGCGGAACAGTACTGGGGGATACGCCGTTGGGAGCTCATCTTT. This codes for CALGELPSAEQYWGIRRWELIF.

This clone has only a few counts. With a much larger clone just one base away, this may be a read error. The chain recombines TRDV1 with TRDJ1, with 11 bases that match TRDD3. Germline V CDR1 and CDR2: TSWWSYY, QGS. This CDR3 spans 23 amino acids. CDR3 amino acids: CALGEPTPFRGAGGYLDPDKPIF. Written as DNA, the CDR3 is TGTGCTCTTGGGGAACCCACCCCTTTCCGGGGAGCTGGGGGATACCTTGACCCCGATAAACCCATCTTT.

The sample holds a few counts of this clone. The protein TCRdb gives is from a much larger clone and does not agree with this DNA's translation at residues 7 and 8, likely a read error; the protein shown here comes from the DNA. V and J are TRDV1 and TRDJ1; 11 bases agree with TRDD3. The CDR3 sequence is 22 residues long. V lost 2 bases, J lost 4 bases, and 24 bases stayed unmatched. The germline gives CDR1 TSWWSYY, CDR2 QGS. The CDR3 protein is CALGEKLFTLRIILGDIDKLIF. CDR3 sequence (DNA): TGTGCTCTTGGGGAAAAGCTCTTTACTCTACGGATAATACTGGGGGATATCGATAAACTCATCTTT.

This clone came up a few times. This DNA's translation and the protein TCRdb lists, from a much larger clone, do not match at residue 4, likely due to a read error; the protein shown is translated from the DNA. This chain connects TRDV2 to TRDJ1; 7 positions agree with TRDD3. Germline V gene lookup returns CDR1 GEAIGNYY and CDR2 EKD. The trim removed 5 bases at V and 1 base at J, leaving 12 bases unmatched. The CDR3 is made up of 16 amino acids. The DNA of the CDR3 is TGTGCCTGTGGCGAAGTGGGGGACCCTTTCACCGATAAACTCATCTTT. Translation gives CACGEVGDPFTDKLIF.